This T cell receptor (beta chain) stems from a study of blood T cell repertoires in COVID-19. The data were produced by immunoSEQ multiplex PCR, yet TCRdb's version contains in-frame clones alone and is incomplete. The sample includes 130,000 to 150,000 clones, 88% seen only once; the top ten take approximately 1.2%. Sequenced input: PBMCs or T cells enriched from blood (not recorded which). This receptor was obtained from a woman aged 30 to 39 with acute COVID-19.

CDR3 nucleotide sequence: TGTGCCAGCGGGACAGGGAATGGCTATGGCTACACCTTC. This gives the protein CASGTGNGYGYTF. This sequence joins TRBV12-3 or TRBV12-4 and TRBJ1-2, with TRBD1 matching over 9 bases. The CDR3 is made up of 13 amino acids. The ends lost 8 bases at V and 4 bases at J; junction bases unmatched: 5.